A single sample is the source of the 15 T cell receptor beta chains below, sequenced in a study of T cell repertoires in cytomegalovirus infection. A single record per CDR3 protein comes from TCRdb applying MiXCR to the reads. The table lists approximately 170,000 distinct CDR3 sequences, 15% to 20% of them singletons. Sequenced input: CD8+ T cells from PBMCs. These TCRs come from a human donor in good health (CMV status not recorded). Some clones in this sample may be carry-over from other donors' samples.

The gene calls are TRBV7-2 and TRBJ1-5; 8 bases are shared with TRBD1. Germline assignment: CDR1 SGHTA and CDR2 FQGNSA. The ends lost 6 bases at V and 4 bases at J; junction bases unmatched: 5. The length of the CDR3 is 14 residues. The CDR3 sequence is CASSPGQGNQPQHF. In DNA, the CDR3 is TGTGCCAGCAGTCCTGGACAGGGTAATCAGCCCCAGCATTTT.

With regard to this clonotype: Sequence at one end of the junction differs from germline and may be a read error. The V call is TRBV7-6, the J call TRBJ2-6; the match to TRBD2 covers 12 bases. Germline V gives CDR1 SGHVS, CDR2 FNYEAQ. CDR3 size: 18 residues. CDR3 DNA sequence: TGTGCCAGCAGCCCCAGACTAGCGGGGGTCTCTGGGGCCAACGGCCTGACTTTC. Residues: CASSPRLAGVSGANGLTF.

A few counts support this clonotype. This rearrangement joins TRBV2 to TRBJ2-7, with 9 bases lining up with TRBD1. The CDR3 totals 15 residues. The germline gives CDR1 SNHLY, CDR2 FYNNEI. V was pared by 2 bases and J by 4 bases, with 6 bases of the junction left unmatched. The CDR3 DNA follows: TGTGCCAGCAGTGAACTGGGACAGGGCCGTTACGAGCAGTACTTC. Translating gives CASSELGQGRYEQYF.

The chain employs TRBV7-9 and TRBJ2-5; D possibly corresponds to TRBD2 (6 bases). This CDR3 comprises 14 residues. CDR1 and CDR2 (germline): SEHNR, FQNEAQ (reference sequence). The V gene lost 4 bases and the J gene lost 2 bases, with 11 bases spanning the gap. In DNA, the CDR3 is TGTGCCAGCAGCTCCGGCGGGGAGCAAGAGACCCAGTACTTC. It encodes CASSSGGEQETQYF.

This clonotype came up a few times. This rearrangement joins TRBV7-2 to TRBJ1-2, with TRBD1 matching 9 bases. V was pared by 5 bases and J by 4 bases, with 8 bases of the junction left unmatched. CDR1 is SGHTA, CDR2 FQGNSA, per germline. The CDR3 sequence is 15 residues long. CDR3 in DNA: TGTGCCAGCAGCCAGAACAGGGGGCATCTCTATGGCTACACCTTC. It is translated as CASSQNRGHLYGYTF.

This clonotype has more than one count but fewer than ten. The chain has TRBV7-9 and TRBJ1-5; a possible D gene is TRBD1 (5 bases). Germline V gene data show CDR1 as SEHNR and CDR2 as FQNEAQ (reference sequence). The CDR3 spans 12 residues. The germline V and J ends were trimmed by 6 bases and 5 bases, with 8 bases remaining between them. The DNA of the CDR3 is TGTGCCAGCAGGTGGGGGGATCAGCCCCAGCATTTT. This gives the protein CASRWGDQPQHF. The full variable domain, with the rest looked up from reference TRBV7-9 and TRBJ1-5, is DTGVSQNPRHKITKRGQNVTFRCDPISEHNRLYWYRQTLGQGPEFLTYFQNEAQLEKSRLLSDRFSAERPKGSFSTLEIQRTEQGDSAMYLCASRWGDQPQHFGDGTRLSIL.

The genes are TRBV19 and TRBJ1-5; 8 nucleotides agree with TRBD1. Per the germline V gene, CDR1 is LNHDA and CDR2 is SQIVND (reference sequence). The CDR3 extends over 16 amino acids. J was trimmed by 5 bases and V by 9 bases; bases with no gene match: 15. The DNA for the CDR3 is TGTGCCAGCCGAGCTTCGGGCAGGGGGCTTCATCAGCCCCAGCATTTT. As protein: CASRASGRGLHQPQHF.

This clonotype has only a few counts. V is TRBV12-3 or TRBV12-4 and J is TRBJ2-2; a weak D match, TRBD1 (5 bases). The CDR3 extends over 14 amino acids. Trimming took off 7 bases at V and 0 bases at J, with 9 bases between the two ends. CDR3 loop: CASTQDANTGELFF. The CDR3 nucleotides read TGTGCCAGCACACAGGACGCGAACACCGGGGAGCTGTTTTTT.

The chain uses TRBV14 and TRBJ1-6; the D is unclear. Between the trimmed V and J ends, which lost 1 base and 11 bases, there was a span of 9 bases. CDR1 SGHDN and CDR2 FVKESK come from the germline V gene. The CDR3 length is 13 residues. CDR3 region: CASSQGSAPPLHF. For the CDR3, the DNA is TGTGCCAGCAGCCAAGGGAGTGCCCCACCCCTCCACTTT.

This clonotype was seen more than once but under ten times. The chain joins TRBV5-4 to TRBJ2-5; D unclear. This CDR3 spans 15 amino acids. The ends were cut back, 5 bases at V and 5 bases at J, with 19 bases in the middle. Germline-derived CDR1 and CDR2 are SGHNT and YYREEE (reference sequence). DNA of the CDR3: TGTGCCAGCAGGACGGGTGGTAAAAGTGTGGAGACCCAGTACTTC. Protein sequence: CASRTGGKSVETQYF.

This clonotype was counted ten times or more. V usage is TRBV4-1 and J usage is TRBJ2-2, with a tentative D call TRBD2 (5 bases). The CDR3 extends over 15 amino acids. The V end lost 0 bases, the J end lost 10 bases, and 15 bases lay between the germline ends. Germline CDR1 MGHRA, CDR2 YSYEKL. CDR3 in amino acids: CASSQDSEELVELFF. The CDR3 region has the DNA TGCGCCAGCAGCCAAGATTCGGAGGAACTGGTGGAGCTGTTTTTT.

V is TRBV29-1 and J is TRBJ1-2; no clear D gene. V lost 3 bases to trimming and J lost 5 bases, with 7 bases between them. The CDR3 contains 11 residues. The germline V gene encodes CDR1 SQVTM and CDR2 ANQGSEA. The chain's CDR3 is CSVERSYGYTF. CDR3 coding DNA: TGCAGCGTTGAGAGGAGTTATGGCTACACCTTC.

V gene TRBV7-3 combines with J gene TRBJ1-1, with a possible D match to TRBD1 (6 bases). Germline CDR1 SGHTA, CDR2 FQGTGA. This CDR3 comprises 15 residues. Trimming stripped 4 bases from V and 5 bases from J, with 17 bases between. CDR3 DNA sequence: TGTGCCAGCAGCTCATCTCGGGCGGGGGCGACTGAAGCTTTCTTT. Amino acid sequence: CASSSSRAGATEAFF. Together with reference TRBV7-3 and TRBJ1-1, the CDR3 gives the full variable domain: GAGVSQTPSNKVTEKGKYVELRCDPISGHTALYWYRQSLGQGPEFLIYFQGTGAADDSGLPNDRFFAVRPEGSVSTLKIQRTERGDSAVYLCASSSSRAGATEAFFGQGTRLTVV.

The V call is TRBV6-2 or TRBV6-3, the J call TRBJ2-7; TRBD2 aligns across 9 bases. Germline CDR1 and CDR2: MNHEY and SVGEGT. This CDR3 comprises 18 residues. Trimming took 4 bases from V and 2 from J; bases not matched to a gene: 15. Written as DNA, the CDR3 is TGTGCCAGCAGTTCCTTGACTCCACTAGCGGGCCAGGCCTACGAGCAGTACTTC. Translating it yields CASSSLTPLAGQAYEQYF.

The chain employs TRBV9 and TRBJ2-7; the D gene is possibly TRBD2 (6 bases). Deletions cut 8 bases from V and 1 base from J, with 13 bases between. CDR1 and CDR2 (germline): SGDLS, YYNGEE. The CDR3 covers 13 residues. CDR3 DNA: TGTGCCAGTGGGTCTAGCGCATCCTACGAGCAGTACTTC. Residues: CASGSSASYEQYF.